Given below is one T cell receptor (beta chain) in context. The CDR3 totals 15 residues. The V and J ends lost 0 bases and 5 bases respectively, with 14 bases between them. Germline V gene sequence: CDR1 SGDLS, CDR2 YYNGEE. MiXCR, applied by TCRdb to the RT-PCR reads, yields one record per CDR3 protein. The data contain about 540,000 distinct CDR3 sequences, 20% to 25% of them singletons. The data are from a study of response to subunit inactivated influenza vaccine. The same specimen was also included in a second study, on T cells expressing NK-cell markers. As that report states: The cDNA for TCR beta came from 5'RACE template switching with UMIs.

V usage is TRBV9 and J usage is TRBJ1-1; D might be TRBD1 (6 bases). The TCR sequence derives from a man aged 50-60 years who received an inactivated influenza vaccine. The sample in question was CD4+ T cells sorted from PBMCs, obtained roughly 12 days after vaccination. The CDR3 reads CASSVAAGQGTEAFF. CDR3 nucleotides: TGTGCCAGCAGCGTAGCGGCAGGGCAGGGGACTGAAGCTTTCTTT.